A selection of T cell receptor beta chains follows, all from one sample in a study of blood T cell repertoires in COVID-19. Only in-frame clones appear in the TCRdb table, and some are missing; sequencing was by immunoSEQ multiplex PCR. In the table there are about half a million clones, approximately 91% of which are singletons. The sample comprised PBMCs or T cells enriched from blood (not recorded which). These receptors all come from a woman aged 55 to 70 who had recovered from COVID-19. CDR3s include the opening cysteine and the closing phenylalanine or tryptophan. The order of the fields is CDR3 protein, CDR3 DNA, J gene, D gene, CDR3 length, clone size, V gene. The D gene is left open where the match is weak. Size tells how often a clone was seen (once, few, many) or the class of an expanded clone, and some rows leave it out.

CSVAGVAGGFTDTQYF | TGCAGCGTTGCAGGGGTAGCGGGGGGGTTCACAGATACGCAGTATTTT | TRBJ2-3 | TRBD2 | 16 | . | TRBV29-1
CASSRQGRIDEQFF | TGTGCCAGCAGTCGACAGGGAAGGATTGATGAGCAGTTCTTC | TRBJ2-1 | TRBD1 | 14 | . | TRBV7-2
CASSFSFRTPTKNTEAFF | TGTGCCAGCAGCTTTTCCTTTCGGACACCAACAAAAAACACTGAAGCTTTCTTT | TRBJ1-1 | . | 18 | . | TRBV11-2
CATSDPGNTGELFF | TGTGCCACCAGTGATCCCGGGAACACCGGGGAGCTGTTTTTT | TRBJ2-2 | . | 14 | . | TRBV24-1
CASSSPGQGAYEQYF | TGTGCCAGCAGTTCCCCGGGACAGGGGGCTTACGAGCAGTACTTC | TRBJ2-7 | TRBD1 | 15 | once | TRBV6-6
CASRRGWATNEKLFF | TGTGCCAGCAGGCGGGGGTGGGCAACTAATGAAAAACTGTTTTTT | TRBJ1-4 | . | 15 | . | TRBV2
CASSLGEGGWTEAFF | TGCGCCAGCAGCTTGGGAGAGGGAGGGTGGACTGAAGCTTTCTTT | TRBJ1-1 | . | 15 | . | TRBV5-1
CASSPSGVNYGYTF | TGTGCCAGCAGCCCGTCCGGGGTCAACTATGGCTACACCTTC | TRBJ1-2 | . | 14 | . | TRBV14
CASSYSDSSTDTQYF | TGTGCCAGCAGTTACTCGGACAGTAGCACAGATACGCAGTATTTT | TRBJ2-3 | . | 15 | . | TRBV6-5
CASSPPGQSSYNEQFF | TGTGCCAGCAGCCCTCCGGGACAAAGCTCCTACAATGAGCAGTTCTTC | TRBJ2-1 | . | 16 | . | TRBV7-2
CASSPQGQGSNSPLHF | TGTGCCAGCTCACCCCAGGGACAGGGATCAAATTCACCCCTCCACTTT | TRBJ1-6 | TRBD1 | 16 | . | TRBV18
CASSSGQTNEKLFF | TGTGCCAGCAGCTCGGGACAAACTAATGAAAAACTGTTTTTT | TRBJ1-4 | . | 14 | . | TRBV5-5
CASSPDLAFEQYF | TGTGCCAGCTCCCCGGACTTGGCCTTTGAGCAGTACTTC | TRBJ2-7 | . | 13 | . | TRBV21-1
CASSLGSGETQYF | TGCGCCAGCAGCTTGGGGAGTGGCGAGACCCAGTACTTC | TRBJ2-5 | . | 13 | . | TRBV5-1
CASSYPDRDYGYTF | TGTGCCAGCAGTTACCCGGACAGGGACTATGGCTACACCTTC | TRBJ1-2 | TRBD1 | 14 | . | TRBV6-5
CASSQRDRVFSEAFF | TGTGCCAGCAGCCAACGGGACAGGGTATTTTCTGAAGCTTTCTTT | TRBJ1-1 | TRBD1 | 15 | . | TRBV7-8
CATRGLAGNEQFF | TGTGCCACCAGAGGACTAGCGGGCAATGAGCAGTTCTTC | TRBJ2-1 | TRBD2 | 13 | . | TRBV24-1
CASNPMGGTDTQYF | TGTGCCAGCAACCCAATGGGCGGCACAGATACGCAGTATTTT | TRBJ2-3 | . | 14 | . | TRBV9
CATSDPRTGINEQFF | TGTGCCACCAGTGATCCCAGGACAGGGATCAATGAGCAGTTCTTC | TRBJ2-1 | TRBD1 | 15 | . | TRBV24-1
CASSPHGLGDSPLHF | TGTGCCAGCAGTCCGCACGGGCTCGGGGATTCACCCCTCCACTTT | TRBJ1-6 | . | 15 | . | TRBV6-5
CASSQGFGQGGPFTEAFF | TGTGCCAGCAGCCAAGGGTTCGGGCAGGGCGGTCCTTTCACTGAAGCTTTCTTT | TRBJ1-1 | . | 18 | . | TRBV3-1/TRBV3-2
CASSPPGLVGSDTQYF | TGTGCCAGCAGTCCGCCCGGACTAGTAGGCTCAGATACGCAGTATTTT | TRBJ2-3 | TRBD2 | 16 | . | TRBV28
CSVGQVDGYTF | TGCAGCGTTGGGCAGGTGGATGGCTACACCTTC | TRBJ1-2 | . | 11 | . | TRBV29-1
CASSSNTGWVNQPQHF | TGTGCCAGCAGTTCCAACACAGGGTGGGTCAATCAGCCCCAGCATTTT | TRBJ1-5 | . | 16 | once | TRBV28
CAWSVRVLYTDTQYF | TGTGCCTGGAGTGTACGGGTCCTTTACACAGATACGCAGTATTTT | TRBJ2-3 | . | 15 | . | TRBV30
CASSRTGRGEAFF | TGTGCCAGCAGCCGGACAGGGAGGGGTGAAGCTTTCTTT | TRBJ1-1 | TRBD1 | 13 | once | TRBV25-1